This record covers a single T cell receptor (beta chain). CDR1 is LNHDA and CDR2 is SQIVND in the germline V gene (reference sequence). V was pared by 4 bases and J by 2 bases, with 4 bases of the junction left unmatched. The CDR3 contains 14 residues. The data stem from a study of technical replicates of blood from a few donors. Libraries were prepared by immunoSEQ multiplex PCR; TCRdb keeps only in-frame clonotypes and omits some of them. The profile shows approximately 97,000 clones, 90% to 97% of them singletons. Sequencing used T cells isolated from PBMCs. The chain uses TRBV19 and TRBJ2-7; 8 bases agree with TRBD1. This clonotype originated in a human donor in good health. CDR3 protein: CASSRTGLTYEQYF. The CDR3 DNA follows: TGTGCCAGTAGTAGGACAGGGCTTACCTACGAGCAGTACTTC.